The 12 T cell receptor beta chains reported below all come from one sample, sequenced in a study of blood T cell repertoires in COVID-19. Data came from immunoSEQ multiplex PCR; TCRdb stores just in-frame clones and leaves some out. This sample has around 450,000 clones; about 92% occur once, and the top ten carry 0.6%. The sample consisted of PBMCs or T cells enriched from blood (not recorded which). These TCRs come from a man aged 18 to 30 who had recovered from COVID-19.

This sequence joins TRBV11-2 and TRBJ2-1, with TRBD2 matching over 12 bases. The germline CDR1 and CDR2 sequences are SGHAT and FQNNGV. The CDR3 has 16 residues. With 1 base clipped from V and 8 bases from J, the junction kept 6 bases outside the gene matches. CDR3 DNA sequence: TGTGCCAGCAGCTTAGCTCTAGCGGGAGGGGTATATGAGCAGTTCTTC. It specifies CASSLALAGGVYEQFF.

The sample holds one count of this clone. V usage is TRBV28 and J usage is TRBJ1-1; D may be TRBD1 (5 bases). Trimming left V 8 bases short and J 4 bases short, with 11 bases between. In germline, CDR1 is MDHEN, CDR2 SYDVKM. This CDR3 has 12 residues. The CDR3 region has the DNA TGTGCCAGCCTTGACAGTTCCACTGAAGCTTTCTTT. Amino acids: CASLDSSTEAFF.

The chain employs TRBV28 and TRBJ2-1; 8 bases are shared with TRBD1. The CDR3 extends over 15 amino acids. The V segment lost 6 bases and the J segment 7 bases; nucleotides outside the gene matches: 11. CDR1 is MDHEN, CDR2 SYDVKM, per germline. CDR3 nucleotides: TGTGCCAGCAGCTCAGGGACAGGTGGCGTGAATGAGCAGTTCTTC. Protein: CASSSGTGGVNEQFF.

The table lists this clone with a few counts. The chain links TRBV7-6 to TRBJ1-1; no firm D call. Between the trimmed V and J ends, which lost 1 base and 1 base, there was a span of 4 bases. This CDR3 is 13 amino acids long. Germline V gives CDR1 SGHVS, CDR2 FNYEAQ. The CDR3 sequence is CASSLGRNTEAFF. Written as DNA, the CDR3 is TGTGCCAGCAGCTTAGGGAGGAACACTGAAGCTTTCTTT.

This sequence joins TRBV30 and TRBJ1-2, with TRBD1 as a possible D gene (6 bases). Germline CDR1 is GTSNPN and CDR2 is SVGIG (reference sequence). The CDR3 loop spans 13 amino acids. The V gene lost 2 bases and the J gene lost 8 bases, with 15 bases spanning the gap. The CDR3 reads CAWSREQGDGYTF. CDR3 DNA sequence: TGTGCCTGGAGTCGAGAACAGGGAGACGGCTACACCTTC. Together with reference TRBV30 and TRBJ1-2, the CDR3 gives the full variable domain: SQTIHQWPATLVQPVGSPLSLECTVEGTSNPNLYWYRQAAGRGLQLLFYSVGIGQISSEVPQNLSASRPQDRQFILSSKKLLLSDSGFYLCAWSREQGDGYTFGSGTRLTVV.

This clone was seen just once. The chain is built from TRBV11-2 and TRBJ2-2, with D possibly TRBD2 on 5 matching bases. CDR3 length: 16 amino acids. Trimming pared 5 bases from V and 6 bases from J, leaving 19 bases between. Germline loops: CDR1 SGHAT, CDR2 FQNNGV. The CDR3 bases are TGTGCCAGCAGCCCCCACGGATCAAAGGGAGCCGGGGAGCTGTTTTTT. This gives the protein CASSPHGSKGAGELFF.

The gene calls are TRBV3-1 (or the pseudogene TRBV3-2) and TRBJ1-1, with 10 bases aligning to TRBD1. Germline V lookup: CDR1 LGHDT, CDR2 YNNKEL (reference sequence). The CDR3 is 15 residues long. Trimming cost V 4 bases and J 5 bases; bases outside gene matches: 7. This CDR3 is CASSPRDRGGTEAFF. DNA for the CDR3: TGTGCCAGCAGCCCCAGGGACAGGGGAGGAACTGAAGCTTTCTTT.

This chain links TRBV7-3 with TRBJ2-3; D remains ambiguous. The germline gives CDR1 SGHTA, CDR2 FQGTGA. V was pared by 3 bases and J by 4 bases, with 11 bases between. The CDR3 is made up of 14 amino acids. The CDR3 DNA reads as TGTGCCAGCAGCTTGCTACCCGCGTCAGATACGCAGTATTTT. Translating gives CASSLLPASDTQYF.

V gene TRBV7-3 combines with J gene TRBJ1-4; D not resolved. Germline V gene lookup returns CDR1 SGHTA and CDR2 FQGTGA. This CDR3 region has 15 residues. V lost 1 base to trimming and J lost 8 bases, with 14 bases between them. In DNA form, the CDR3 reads TGTGCCAGCAGCTTAAGGGCAGGCCCGGGGGAAAAACTGTTTTTT. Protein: CASSLRAGPGEKLFF.

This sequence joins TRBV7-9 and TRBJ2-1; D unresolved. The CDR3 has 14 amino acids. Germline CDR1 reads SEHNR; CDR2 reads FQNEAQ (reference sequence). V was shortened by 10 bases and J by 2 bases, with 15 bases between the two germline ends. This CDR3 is CATRREITYNEQFF. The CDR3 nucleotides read TGTGCCACCCGTCGAGAGATCACCTACAATGAGCAGTTCTTC.

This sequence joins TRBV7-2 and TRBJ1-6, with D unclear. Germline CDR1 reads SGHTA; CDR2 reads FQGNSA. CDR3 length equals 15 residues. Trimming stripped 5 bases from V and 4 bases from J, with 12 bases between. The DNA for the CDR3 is TGTGCCAGCAGCCAAATACCGACTTATAATTCACCCCTCCACTTT. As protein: CASSQIPTYNSPLHF.

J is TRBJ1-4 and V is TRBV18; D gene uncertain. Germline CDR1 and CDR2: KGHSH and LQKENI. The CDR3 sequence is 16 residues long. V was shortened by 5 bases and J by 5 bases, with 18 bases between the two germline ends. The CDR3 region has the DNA TGTGCCAGCTCAGCCCTTCAGGCCTACTCAAATGAAAAACTGTTTTTT. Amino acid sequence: CASSALQAYSNEKLFF.